The 12 T cell receptor beta chains reported below all come from one sample, sequenced in a study of blood T cell repertoires in COVID-19. Using immunoSEQ multiplex PCR, the repertoire was profiled, and TCRdb retains in-frame clones only, with some absent. The sample lists approximately 300,000 clones, 90% occurring once. The sample consisted of PBMCs or T cells enriched from blood (not recorded which). The receptor source for this set is a woman aged 18 to 35 with acute COVID-19.

The chain recombines TRBV25-1 with TRBJ2-3; 11 nucleotides agree with TRBD1. The CDR3 runs 18 residues. The junction had 12 bases not matched to a gene; V was cut back by 2 bases and J by 5 bases. CDR1 is MGHDK, CDR2 SYGVNS, per germline. CDR3 sequence (DNA): TGTGCCAGCAGTGAAGCCCTCCCCGGACAGGGGGCGGGAGATACGCAGTATTTT. Translated: CASSEALPGQGAGDTQYF. Full variable domain (missing parts from reference TRBV25-1 and TRBJ2-3): EADIYQTPRYLVIGTGKKITLECSQTMGHDKMYWYQQDPGMELHLIHYSYGVNSTEKGDLSSESTVSRIRTEHFPLTLESARPSHTSQYLCASSEALPGQGAGDTQYFGPGTRLTVL.

This chain uses TRBV29-1 with TRBJ2-2; 11 bases agree with TRBD1. The germline V gene has CDR1 SQVTM and CDR2 ANQGSEA. The CDR3 is 15 amino acids. V dropped 2 bases and J dropped 3; count of bases not matched to a gene: 2. The CDR3 loop reads CSVEWTGGHTGELFF. The CDR3, as DNA: TGCAGCGTTGAATGGACAGGGGGCCACACCGGGGAGCTGTTTTTT.

The chain links TRBV27 to TRBJ1-2; D is possibly TRBD1 (5 bases). Germline CDR1 and CDR2: MNHEY and SMNVEV (reference sequence). Trimming pared 5 bases from V and 4 bases from J, leaving 17 bases between. The CDR3 is 15 residues long. Written as DNA, the CDR3 is TGTGCCAGCAGTCCCTTCGGCGTGGGGGGCTATGGCTACACCTTC. Its protein product is CASSPFGVGGYGYTF.

This chain uses TRBV4-2 with TRBJ2-7, with 10 bases identical to TRBD1. The CDR3 covers 17 residues. In germline, CDR1 is LGHNA, CDR2 YNFKEQ. J was trimmed by 1 base and V by 5 bases; bases with no gene match: 11. For the CDR3, the DNA is TGTGCCAGCAGCGCTAGAGATGCGGGACAGGGGTCCTACGAGCAGTACTTC. It codes for CASSARDAGQGSYEQYF.

The V and J genes are TRBV19 and TRBJ1-2; D gene unclear. This CDR3 region has 12 residues. Germline CDR1 and CDR2: LNHDA and SQIVND (reference sequence). V was trimmed by 6 bases and J by 5 bases, leaving 10 bases between them. The CDR3 sequence is CASRREEYGYTF. CDR3 coding DNA: TGTGCCAGTAGACGGGAGGAGTATGGCTACACCTTC.

CDR3 sequence: CASSPGGGTDTQYF. The CDR3 DNA is TGTGCCAGCAGTCCGGGGGGGGGCACAGATACGCAGTATTTT. The chain uses TRBV2 and TRBJ2-3; 8 positions match TRBD2. V was clipped by 5 bases and J by 1 base; unmatched bases: 2. Germline-derived CDR1 and CDR2 are SNHLY and FYNNEI. The CDR3 is 14 amino acids.

A single count supports this clone. This rearrangement joins TRBV19 to TRBJ2-5; D call uncertain. V lost 3 bases to trimming and J lost 2 bases, with 10 bases between them. Germline V gene data show CDR1 as LNHDA and CDR2 as SQIVND (reference sequence). This CDR3 has 14 amino acids. In DNA form, the CDR3 reads TGTGCCAGTAGTATCTCTAACCTTCAAGAGACCCAGTACTTC. This translates into CASSISNLQETQYF. Looking up the rest from reference TRBV19 and TRBJ2-5 gives the full variable domain: DGGITQSPKYLFRKEGQNVTLSCEQNLNHDAMYWYRQDPGQGLRLIYYSQIVNDFQKGDIAEGYSVSREKKESFPLTVTSAQKNPTAFYLCASSISNLQETQYFGPGTRLLVL.

CDR3 loop: CATSDTLAGDYNEQFF. DNA for the CDR3: TGTGCCACCAGTGATACCCTAGCGGGAGATTACAATGAGCAGTTCTTC. The chain employs TRBV24-1 and TRBJ2-1; the match to TRBD2 covers 10 bases. The CDR3 contains 16 residues. Germline V lookup: CDR1 KGHDR, CDR2 SFDVKD. J lost 4 bases, V lost 3 bases, and 5 bases had no gene match.

The rearrangement uses TRBV7-8 and TRBJ2-3, with 8 bases aligning to TRBD2. CDR1 and CDR2 from the germline V gene are SGHVS and FQNEAQ. This CDR3 has 14 amino acids. V trimming: 4 bases; J trimming: 1 base; junction bases outside the gene matches: 1. Here the CDR3 DNA reads TGTGCCAGCAGCTCCGGGAGGGGCACAGATACGCAGTATTTT. Encoded protein: CASSSGRGTDTQYF.

This clone was seen only a few times. The junction and the germline gene differ at one end; a read error may be behind it. The chain links TRBV6-5 to TRBJ2-2; no clear D. Germline V lookup: CDR1 MNHEY, CDR2 SVGAGI. The length of the CDR3 is 14 residues. CDR3 in amino acids: CASSDSEDTGELFF. CDR3 DNA sequence: TGTGCCAGCAGTGACTCAGAGGACACCGGGGAGCTGTTTTTT.

This chain connects TRBV5-4 to TRBJ1-2; 9 bases fit TRBD1. The CDR3 covers 15 residues. V was pared by 1 base and J by 7 bases, with 8 bases of the junction left unmatched. CDR1 is SGHNT and CDR2 is YYREEE in the germline V gene (reference sequence). Here the CDR3 reads CASSLRGDRVGGYTF. As DNA, the CDR3 is TGTGCCAGCAGCTTGAGGGGGGACAGGGTGGGTGGCTACACCTTC.

This clone appeared once. The chain employs TRBV7-9 and TRBJ2-7; D may be TRBD1 (6 bases). The CDR3 sequence is 16 residues long. CDR1 is SEHNR and CDR2 is FQNEAQ in the germline V gene (reference sequence). The V and J ends lost 5 bases and 6 bases respectively, with 23 bases between them. The CDR3 bases are TGTGCCAGCAGCGAACCCATAGCAGGGGCAGCACTCGAGCAGTACTTC. It encodes CASSEPIAGAALEQYF.